The TCR beta chain described here comes from a study of identical twins. Template switching (which added a universal primer site) was used, and cDNA carried unique molecular identifiers. Each CDR3 protein is one row after TCRdb ran MiXCR on the 5' RACE reads. The sample shows some 1,600,000 distinct CDR3 sequences, more than 30% of them seen only once. The specimen sequenced was cord blood. This sequence was found in a newborn girl in good health.

CDR3 protein: CASSLFRGTGYEQYF. In DNA, the CDR3 is TGTGCCAGCAGTTTATTCCGGGGTACTGGCTACGAGCAGTACTTC. This chain connects TRBV28 to TRBJ2-7; maybe TRBD2 (5 bases). The CDR3 runs 15 residues. CDR1 is MDHEN, CDR2 SYDVKM, per germline. The ends were cut back, 1 base at V and 3 bases at J, with 13 bases in the middle.